These 22 T cell receptor beta chains were sequenced from one sample in a study of cytomegalovirus exposure and HLA in healthy donors. The PCR was carried out with 60 Vbeta primers and 13 Jbeta primers. The data were produced by immunoSEQ multiplex PCR, yet TCRdb's version contains in-frame clones alone and is incomplete. Among hundreds of thousands of clones listed, around 83% were seen once. The sequencing sample was made of PBMCs. All receptors come from a girl between 10 and 17 years old in good health and CMV-seronegative.

The sample holds a few counts of this clone. This chain joins TRBV6-1 and TRBJ2-7; D is perhaps TRBD1 (5 bases). CDR1 is MNHNS, CDR2 SASEGT, per germline. V lost 5 bases and J lost 0, with 8 bases in between. The CDR3 is 13 residues long. DNA for the CDR3: TGTGCCAGCAGTAAACAGGCCTCCTACGAGCAGTACTTC. It yields the protein CASSKQASYEQYF.

This clone was detected once. The chain joins TRBV27 to TRBJ2-1, with 8 nucleotides matching TRBD2. CDR1 MNHEY and CDR2 SMNVEV come from the germline V gene (reference sequence). This CDR3 spans 15 amino acids. After removal of 2 bases from V and 6 bases from J, the junction contained 6 bases not matched to a gene. Written as DNA, the CDR3 is TGTGCCAGCAGTTTACGAGGGACTAGTGCCAATGAGCAGTTCTTC. Amino acid sequence: CASSLRGTSANEQFF.

The chain uses TRBV6-5 and TRBJ1-6; 7 nucleotides agree with TRBD1. V was pared by 6 bases and J by 5 bases, with 7 bases of the junction left unmatched. This CDR3 is built from 15 residues. Germline CDR1 is MNHEY and CDR2 is SVGAGI. CDR3: CASRPGTAHNSPLHF. DNA for the CDR3: TGTGCCAGCAGGCCCGGGACAGCACATAATTCACCCCTCCACTTT.

The chain is built from TRBV27 and TRBJ1-2, with D tentatively TRBD1 (6 bases). The CDR3 extends over 13 amino acids. Per germline, CDR1 MNHEY and CDR2 SMNVEV (reference sequence). Trimming took 8 bases from V and 2 from J, leaving 12 bases between them. CDR3 in DNA: TGTGCCAGCTCTATCAGGGGAAACTATGGCTACACCTTC. Protein sequence: CASSIRGNYGYTF.

A few counts support this clone. This CDR3 reads CASTRPGVYGYTF. The CDR3 DNA follows: TGTGCCAGCACCCGACCAGGCGTCTATGGCTACACCTTC. The rearrangement uses TRBV7-2 and TRBJ1-2; D is uncertain. The CDR3 is made up of 13 amino acids. The germline CDR1 and CDR2 sequences are SGHTA and FQGNSA. V lost 7 bases, J lost 4 bases, and 13 bases lay in between.

This clone was counted only a few times. The chain employs TRBV29-1 and TRBJ1-4; D is unresolved. There are 12 residues in the CDR3. Trimming removed 6 bases from V and 11 bases from J, with 16 bases in between. Looked up from germline, CDR1 is SQVTM and CDR2 is ANQGSEA. The CDR3 loop reads CSVIGRVGKLFF. CDR3 in DNA: TGCAGCGTCATCGGTCGGGTTGGGAAACTGTTTTTT.

The chain recombines TRBV29-1 with TRBJ2-5, with unresolved D. The CDR3 has 12 amino acids. V was cut by 4 bases and J by 2 bases, with 8 bases left in between. The germline V gene has CDR1 SQVTM and CDR2 ANQGSEA. The CDR3 DNA reads as TGCAGCGTTGGTGAGAAACAAGAGACCCAGTACTTC. Encoded protein: CSVGEKQETQYF.

The V and J genes are TRBV18 and TRBJ2-1; perhaps TRBD1 as D (5 bases). Germline assignment: CDR1 KGHSH and CDR2 LQKENI. Trimming cost V 0 bases and J 7 bases, with 13 bases left between them. The CDR3 runs to 15 residues. In DNA form, the CDR3 reads TGTGCCAGCTCACCACCGTATCGCCACAGGAATGAGCAGTTCTTC. It is translated as CASSPPYRHRNEQFF.

This sequence joins TRBV4-3 and TRBJ2-2; D remains unclear. CDR3 length: 21 amino acids. Looked up from germline, CDR1 is LGHNA and CDR2 is YSLEER. Trimming pared 1 base from V and 0 bases from J, leaving 24 bases between. DNA for the CDR3: TGCGCCAGCAGCCAAGTTTGGCCACCTTTGACATACACTCCGAACACCGGGGAGCTGTTTTTT. This translates into CASSQVWPPLTYTPNTGELFF.

V is TRBV6-6 and J is TRBJ2-5, with 8 bases lining up with TRBD1. This CDR3 spans 16 amino acids. Germline CDR1 reads MNHNY; CDR2 reads SVGAGI (reference sequence). With V trimmed by 6 bases and J by 2 bases, 11 bases remained unmatched. This CDR3 reads CASSLPDRAQQETQYF. As DNA, the CDR3 is TGTGCCAGCAGCCTTCCGGACAGGGCACAGCAAGAGACCCAGTACTTC.

CDR3 amino acids: CASSRGQGATEAFF. CDR3 in DNA: TGTGCCAGCAGCCGTGGACAGGGTGCCACTGAAGCTTTCTTT. This sequence joins TRBV7-2 and TRBJ1-1, with 8 bases matching TRBD1. The V segment lost 5 bases and the J segment 4 bases; nucleotides outside the gene matches: 6. The CDR3 loop spans 14 amino acids. CDR1 and CDR2 from the germline V gene are SGHTA and FQGNSA.

This sequence joins TRBV28 and TRBJ1-5, with TRBD1 as a possible D gene (6 bases). This CDR3 is 14 amino acids long. V lost 5 bases and J lost 7, with 15 bases in between. Germline V gives CDR1 MDHEN, CDR2 SYDVKM. CDR3 nucleotides: TGTGCCAGCAGTGCCGGGACAACAATCCAGCCCCAGCATTTT. Translating gives CASSAGTTIQPQHF. The complete variable domain, with remaining parts taken from reference TRBV28 and TRBJ1-5, reads DVKVTQSSRYLVKRTGEKVFLECVQDMDHENMFWYRQDPGLGLRLIYFSYDVKMKEKGDIPEGYSVSREKKERFSLILESASTNQTSMYLCASSAGTTIQPQHFGDGTRLSIL.

V usage is TRBV6-1 and J usage is TRBJ1-4, with D tentatively TRBD1 (5 bases). V was clipped by 2 bases and J by 4 bases, with 14 bases between them. The length of the CDR3 is 16 residues. Per germline, CDR1 MNHNS and CDR2 SASEGT. This CDR3 is CASSERGGRLNEKLFF. As DNA, the CDR3 is TGTGCCAGCAGTGAAAGGGGTGGGAGGCTTAATGAAAAACTGTTTTTT.

The chain employs TRBV7-2 and TRBJ1-2; 8 nucleotides agree with TRBD1. Germline CDR1 SGHTA, CDR2 FQGNSA. CDR3 length equals 15 residues. The V and J ends lost 1 base and 8 bases, in that order; junction bases with no gene match: 9. The CDR3 reads CASSLEARGHEGYTF. CDR3 DNA sequence: TGTGCCAGCAGCTTAGAGGCCAGGGGGCACGAGGGCTACACCTTC.

The chain combines TRBV9 with TRBJ2-7; 8 nucleotides match TRBD2. CDR3 length: 14 residues. The V gene's germline CDR1 is SGDLS and CDR2 YYNGEE. J lost 2 bases, V lost 2 bases, and 3 bases had no gene match. CDR3 in DNA: TGTGCCAGCAGCGTTAGCGGGGCGACCTACGAGCAGTACTTC. Its protein is CASSVSGATYEQYF.

The chain carries TRBV7-9 and TRBJ1-5; D is ambiguous. The CDR3 spans 14 residues. Germline V CDR1 and CDR2: SEHNR, FQNEAQ (reference sequence). The V gene lost 2 bases and the J gene lost 2 bases, with 7 bases spanning the gap. The CDR3 DNA reads as TGTGCCAGCAGCTTATCGGGTGGCAATCAGCCCCAGCATTTT. Its translation: CASSLSGGNQPQHF.

The V gene is TRBV11-2, the J gene TRBJ2-1, with D unresolved. From germline, CDR1 is SGHAT and CDR2 FQNNGV. Deletions cut 10 bases from V and 4 bases from J, with 17 bases between. The CDR3 has 14 residues. This chain's CDR3 is CATSLELLYNEQFF. The CDR3 DNA reads TGTGCCACCTCGTTAGAACTATTATACAATGAGCAGTTCTTC.

This rearrangement joins TRBV6-4 to TRBJ2-3; 10 positions match TRBD1. The germline V gene encodes CDR1 MRHNA and CDR2 SNTAGT. There are 14 residues in the CDR3. Trimming removed 6 bases from V and 5 bases from J; junction bases left unmatched: 5. The CDR3 bases are TGTGCCAGCAGGCCGGGACAGGGGATAGATACGCAGTATTTT. Amino acids: CASRPGQGIDTQYF.

The chain carries TRBV5-1 and TRBJ2-5, with 9 nucleotides matching TRBD2. Germline V CDR1 and CDR2: SGHRS, YFSETQ. This CDR3 contains 15 residues. V gave up 5 bases and J gave up 4 bases; unmatched junction bases: 9. The CDR3 nucleotides are TGCGCCAGCAGTCCTAGGCGGGGGGGAGGAGAGACCCAGTACTTC. Protein: CASSPRRGGGETQYF.

The rearrangement joins TRBV27 to TRBJ2-3; TRBD1 aligns across 10 bases. This CDR3 is 18 amino acids long. Germline-derived CDR1 and CDR2 are MNHEY and SMNVEV (reference sequence). V shed 6 bases, J shed 3 bases, and the junction held 15 bases outside the gene matches. CDR3 nucleotide sequence: TGTGCCAGCAGCAAAATCAAACGGGACAGGGGACTTACAGATACGCAGTATTTT. Translated, it gives CASSKIKRDRGLTDTQYF.

The CDR3 here is CATSSRTEIGTYEQYF. The CDR3 DNA is TGTGCCACCAGCAGCCGGACAGAGATCGGCACGTACGAGCAGTACTTC. This chain joins TRBV15 and TRBJ2-7; perhaps TRBD1 as D (6 bases). V was shortened by 3 bases and J by 4 bases, with 19 bases between the two germline ends. The CDR3 runs to 16 residues. Germline V CDR1 and CDR2: LNHNV, YYDKDF (reference sequence).

The chain carries TRBV5-1 and TRBJ2-1; 12 bases match TRBD2. The V gene's germline CDR1 is SGHRS and CDR2 YFSETQ. The CDR3 has 16 residues. Trimming cost V 6 bases and J 5 bases; bases outside gene matches: 9. CDR3 sequence reads: CASTNRLAGGNNEQFF. The CDR3 DNA follows: TGCGCCAGCACCAACCGGCTAGCGGGAGGGAACAATGAGCAGTTCTTC.